Following are 25 T cell receptor beta chains from one sample sequenced in a study of PD-1 blockade in classical Hodgkin lymphoma. Measured with immunoSEQ multiplex PCR; TCRdb has only the in-frame clones, and not every one. The profile shows some 40,000 clones, 69% of them singletons. No patient escaped relapse after autologous stem cell transplantation, and brentuximab vedotin exposure varied. Sequenced here: peripheral blood mononuclear cells (PBMCs), sampled before the second cycle of nivolumab. These TCRs come from a human donor with classical Hodgkin lymphoma.

This clone showed up just a few times. This sequence joins TRBV19 and TRBJ1-5; possibly TRBD1 for D (6 bases). Looked up from germline, CDR1 is LNHDA and CDR2 is SQIVND (reference sequence). CDR3 length: 12 amino acids. V lost 9 bases to trimming and J lost 4 bases, with 10 bases between them. Here the CDR3 reads CASQTGNQPQHF. The CDR3 DNA reads TGTGCCAGCCAAACAGGGAATCAGCCCCAGCATTTT. Looking up the rest from reference TRBV19 and TRBJ1-5 gives the full variable domain: DGGITQSPKYLFRKEGQNVTLSCEQNLNHDAMYWYRQDPGQGLRLIYYSQIVNDFQKGDIAEGYSVSREKKESFPLTVTSAQKNPTAFYLCASQTGNQPQHFGDGTRLSIL.

Comments on this clone: Different DNA sequences within this sample yield the same CDR3. The gene calls are TRBV18 and TRBJ1-6, with 9 bases lining up with TRBD1. This CDR3 is 14 amino acids long. The ends lost 4 bases at V and 6 bases at J; junction bases unmatched: 1. CDR1 is KGHSH and CDR2 is LQKENI in the germline V gene. The CDR3 region has the DNA TGTGCCAGCTCACGGGACAGGGTTAATTCACCCCTCCACTTT. It codes for CASSRDRVNSPLHF.

This CDR3 is CAISNRRLESYNEQFF. In DNA form, the CDR3 reads TGTGCCATCAGTAACCGACGACTAGAGTCCTACAATGAGCAGTTCTTC. The rearrangement links TRBV10-3 to TRBJ2-1; TRBD2 might be the D (6 bases). Germline CDR1 and CDR2: ENHRY and SYGVKD. Trimming stripped 5 bases from V and 1 base from J, with 15 bases between. This CDR3 region has 16 residues.

The V and J genes are TRBV2 and TRBJ2-7, with D possibly TRBD2 on 6 matching bases. The germline V and J ends were trimmed by 2 bases and 5 bases, with 16 bases remaining between them. Per the germline V gene, CDR1 is SNHLY and CDR2 is FYNNEI. This CDR3 region has 15 residues. The CDR3 loop is CASSESGEDWDEQYF. The DNA for the CDR3 is TGTGCCAGCAGTGAATCGGGGGAGGACTGGGACGAGCAGTACTTC.

The chain is built from TRBV4-2 and TRBJ2-1; 12 positions match TRBD2. The ends lost 0 bases at V and 2 bases at J; junction bases unmatched: 2. The CDR3 has 17 residues. CDR1 LGHNA and CDR2 YNFKEQ come from the germline V gene. CDR3 loop: CASSQEASGRAYNEQFF. The CDR3 bases are TGTGCCAGCAGCCAAGAAGCTAGCGGGAGGGCCTACAATGAGCAGTTCTTC.

This clone has only a few counts. V usage is TRBV7-3 and J usage is TRBJ2-4; 9 bases are a match to TRBD1. From germline, CDR1 is SGHTA and CDR2 FQGTGA. V lost 5 bases and J lost 6; bases outside the gene matches: 5. There are 14 residues in the CDR3. In DNA, the CDR3 is TGTGCCAGCAGCCCTGGGACAGGGCTAAACATTCAGTACTTC. Its protein is CASSPGTGLNIQYF. The variable domain in full, with the rest retrieved from reference TRBV7-3 and TRBJ2-4, is GAGVSQTPSNKVTEKGKYVELRCDPISGHTALYWYRQSLGQGPEFLIYFQGTGAADDSGLPNDRFFAVRPEGSVSTLKIQRTERGDSAVYLCASSPGTGLNIQYFGAGTRLSVL.

This chain uses TRBV7-2 with TRBJ2-3; 10 positions match TRBD2. CDR1 is SGHTA and CDR2 is FQGNSA in the germline V gene. V gave up 3 bases and J gave up 0 bases; unmatched junction bases: 6. The CDR3 has 17 amino acids. CDR3 DNA sequence: TGTGCCAGCAGCTTCTGGGTAGCGGGGGGTAGCACAGATACGCAGTATTTT. Translated, it gives CASSFWVAGGSTDTQYF.

The chain is built from TRBV6-5 and TRBJ1-2; TRBD1 agrees at 9 bases. The CDR3 contains 13 residues. J gave up 7 bases and V 9 bases, and 9 bases lay outside the gene matches. CDR1 and CDR2 from the germline V gene are MNHEY and SVGAGI. CDR3 bases: TGTGCCAGTTATCCGGGACAGGGAGGTGGCTACACCTTC. Encoded protein: CASYPGQGGGYTF.

This chain links TRBV7-9 with TRBJ2-3; 10 nucleotides agree with TRBD2. Trimming removed 5 bases from V and 0 bases from J; junction bases left unmatched: 2. This CDR3 is built from 15 residues. CDR1 SEHNR and CDR2 FQNEAQ come from the germline V gene (reference sequence). The CDR3 region is CASSPTSGSTDTQYF. CDR3 bases: TGTGCCAGCAGCCCGACTAGCGGGAGCACAGATACGCAGTATTTT. The entire variable domain, with the rest obtained from reference TRBV7-9 and TRBJ2-3, is as follows: DTGVSQNPRHKITKRGQNVTFRCDPISEHNRLYWYRQTLGQGPEFLTYFQNEAQLEKSRLLSDRFSAERPKGSFSTLEIQRTEQGDSAMYLCASSPTSGSTDTQYFGPGTRLTVL.

In this sample, this clone turned up a few times. This sequence joins TRBV5-4 and TRBJ1-1; TRBD1 is a possible D gene (6 bases). V was shortened by 4 bases and J by 4 bases, with 14 bases between the two germline ends. In germline, CDR1 is SGHNT, CDR2 YYREEE (reference sequence). The length of the CDR3 is 14 residues. CDR3 in amino acids: CASSAGQPITEAFF. CDR3 in DNA: TGTGCCAGCAGCGCCGGACAGCCCATCACTGAAGCTTTCTTT.

This chain uses TRBV2 with TRBJ2-7; 7 nucleotides match TRBD1. Germline V CDR1 and CDR2: SNHLY, FYNNEI. This CDR3 region has 14 residues. Losses at the gene ends were 3 bases for V and 2 bases for J; bases not matched to a gene: 4. The DNA for the CDR3 is TGTGCCAGCAGTGACCAGGGGGTAACCTACGAGCAGTACTTC. Amino acid sequence: CASSDQGVTYEQYF.

The chain has TRBV6-6 and TRBJ1-1, with 8 bases aligning to TRBD1. Germline trimming cut 0 bases from V and 1 base from J; bases unmatched to any gene: 1. This CDR3 comprises 15 residues. Germline V gene sequence: CDR1 MNHNY, CDR2 SVGAGI (reference sequence). The chain's CDR3 is CASSYSDRANTEAFF. DNA of the CDR3: TGTGCCAGCAGTTACTCGGACAGGGCGAACACTGAAGCTTTCTTT.

At least ten counts were recorded for this clone. This sequence joins TRBV5-1 and TRBJ1-3; tentatively, D is TRBD1 (6 bases). The CDR3 runs 17 residues. V was clipped by 4 bases and J by 0 bases, with 17 bases between them. Germline CDR1 is SGHRS and CDR2 is YFSETQ. This CDR3 reads CASSVDSQLLSGNTIYF. CDR3 nucleotide sequence: TGCGCCAGCAGCGTGGACAGCCAACTCCTCTCTGGAAACACCATATATTTT.

The chain is built from TRBV5-1 and TRBJ1-6; maybe TRBD1 (5 bases). Trimming cost V 5 bases and J 13 bases, with 16 bases left between them. CDR1 and CDR2 from the germline V gene are SGHRS and YFSETQ. This CDR3 spans 13 amino acids. As DNA, the CDR3 is TGCGCCAGCAGGGCCCGGGCTAGGGACCCCCTCCACTTT. Translation gives CASRARARDPLHF.

The chain carries TRBV5-1 and TRBJ2-7; D is perhaps TRBD1 (6 bases). The V end lost 5 bases, the J end lost 0 bases, and 12 bases lay between the germline ends. Germline CDR1 reads SGHRS; CDR2 reads YFSETQ. The CDR3 spans 14 residues. Written as DNA, the CDR3 is TGCGCCAGCAGTTTTGACAGGCTCTCCTACGAGCAGTACTTC. This translates into CASSFDRLSYEQYF. The full variable domain, its missing parts supplied by reference TRBV5-1 and TRBJ2-7, is KAGVTQTPRYLIKTRGQQVTLSCSPISGHRSVSWYQQTPGQGLQFLFEYFSETQRNKGNFPGRFSGRQFSNSRSEMNVSTLELGDSALYLCASSFDRLSYEQYFGPGTRLTVT.

This chain connects TRBV6-5 to TRBJ1-6; 8 positions agree with TRBD1. J gave up 14 bases and V 6 bases, and 9 bases lay outside the gene matches. The germline gives CDR1 MNHEY, CDR2 SVGAGI. The CDR3 spans 13 residues. CDR3 sequence reads: CASRQGGFGTLHF. The CDR3 DNA is TGTGCCAGCAGACAGGGGGGGTTTGGGACCCTCCACTTT.

CDR3 sequence (DNA): TGTGCCAGCAGTGGGGGGAAGGGCGGGACCCAGTACTTC. Its translation is CASSGGKGGTQYF. V usage is TRBV2 and J usage is TRBJ2-5; D may be TRBD1 or TRBD2 (5 bases each). The ends were cut back, 4 bases at V and 7 bases at J, with 13 bases in the middle. CDR1 SNHLY and CDR2 FYNNEI come from the germline V gene. This CDR3 contains 13 residues.

This chain uses TRBV5-6 with TRBJ1-2, with D uncertain. Germline CDR1 SGHDT, CDR2 YYEEEE. CDR3 length: 15 amino acids. Trimming removed 0 bases from V and 4 bases from J, with 13 bases in between. In DNA form, the CDR3 reads TGTGCCAGCAGCTTGGGGGCCCCTCCCGGCTATGGCTACACCTTC. It translates to CASSLGAPPGYGYTF.

The chain combines TRBV6-6 with TRBJ2-1; D gene uncertain. The CDR3 loop spans 14 amino acids. The V and J ends lost 0 bases and 3 bases respectively, with 6 bases between them. Looked up from germline, CDR1 is MNHNY and CDR2 is SVGAGI (reference sequence). The CDR3 sequence is CASSYSIRYNEQFF. The CDR3 nucleotides read TGTGCCAGCAGTTACTCGATTCGCTACAATGAGCAGTTCTTC.

This clone was observed once. This chain links TRBV6-5 with TRBJ1-3; a possible D gene is TRBD1 (5 bases). The CDR3 extends over 15 amino acids. Trimming stripped 6 bases from V and 2 bases from J, with 14 bases between. Per germline, CDR1 MNHEY and CDR2 SVGAGI. In DNA form, the CDR3 reads TGTGCCAGCAGAAATCAGGGTGTAGCTGGAAACACCATATATTTT. As protein: CASRNQGVAGNTIYF.

This clone was detected only a few times. The rearrangement links TRBV27 to TRBJ2-1, with 8 positions matching TRBD1. CDR1 and CDR2 (germline): MNHEY, SMNVEV (reference sequence). The CDR3 spans 14 residues. With V trimmed by 4 bases and J by 7 bases, 6 bases remained unmatched. CDR3 protein: CASSSRTGRNEQFF. In DNA, the CDR3 is TGTGCCAGCAGTTCACGGACAGGGCGGAATGAGCAGTTCTTC.

This chain uses TRBV18 with TRBJ2-4; TRBD1 matches 7 bases. The CDR3 consists of 14 residues. V dropped 8 bases and J dropped 5; count of bases not matched to a gene: 9. Germline values: CDR1 KGHSH, CDR2 LQKENI. DNA for the CDR3: TGTGCCAGCACGACGCGGACAGGACAAAACATTCAGTACTTC. It encodes CASTTRTGQNIQYF.

There are a few counts of this clone. The gene calls are TRBV15 and TRBJ2-7; TRBD2 matches at 8 bases. The CDR3 spans 14 residues. Germline V lookup: CDR1 LNHNV, CDR2 YYDKDF (reference sequence). V dropped 0 bases and J dropped 4; count of bases not matched to a gene: 2. The CDR3 bases are TGTGCCACCAGCAGAGACCCTAGCGGGTACGAGCAGTACTTC. Translated: CATSRDPSGYEQYF.

This clone was counted between two and nine times. The rearrangement joins TRBV2 to TRBJ1-2; unclear D gene. The CDR3 is 13 amino acids. Trimming cost V 4 bases and J 2 bases, with 8 bases left between them. CDR1 SNHLY and CDR2 FYNNEI come from the germline V gene. In nucleotides, the CDR3 is TGTGCCAGCAGTGTGAAGGAAAACTATGGCTACACCTTC. This translates into CASSVKENYGYTF.

The chain is built from TRBV6-5 and TRBJ1-1; D is uncertain. The CDR3 has 15 residues. Germline V gives CDR1 MNHEY, CDR2 SVGAGI. The ends were cut back, 0 bases at V and 0 bases at J, with 8 bases in the middle. The CDR3 protein is CASSYSWVMNTEAFF. The CDR3 DNA reads TGTGCCAGCAGTTACTCTTGGGTGATGAACACTGAAGCTTTCTTT.